These T cell receptor beta chains were read from a single sample in a study of blood T cell repertoires in COVID-19. Sequenced by immunoSEQ multiplex PCR; TCRdb stores in-frame clones only, minus some. This sample has around 150,000 clones, with under 85% found just once. What was sequenced was peripheral blood. Receptor source: a man aged 70 or older with acute or convalescent COVID-19. Each CDR3 is given with its conserved first and last residue. D genes are given only for firm matches. The size field is filled for only some rows; it gives once, few, many or a size class.

NA TRBJ1-2 NA TRBV5-5 CASSWETITSNYGYTF TGTGCCAGCAGCTGGGAGACAATCACGAGTAACTATGGCTACACCTTC
NA TRBJ2-7 TRBD2 TRBV14 CASSFGGSYEQYF TGTGCCAGCAGCTTCGGCGGGAGTTACGAGCAGTACTTC
NA TRBJ2-2 NA TRBV10-3 CAISDRTLENTGELFF TGTGCCATCAGCGACCGGACTTTAGAGAACACCGGGGAGCTGTTTTTT
NA TRBJ1-3 TRBD1 TRBV24-1 CATSDLGDRVSGNTIYF TGTGCCACCAGTGATTTAGGGGACAGGGTCTCTGGAAACACCATATATTTT
NA TRBJ2-1 NA TRBV6-1 CASSEAFRVSLYNEQFF TGTGCCAGCAGTGAAGCGTTCAGGGTCTCGCTCTACAATGAGCAGTTCTTC
NA TRBJ2-7 NA TRBV7-2 CASSLAGTTTSPGEQYF TGTGCCAGCAGCTTAGCCGGGACAACCACATCCCCTGGTGAGCAGTACTTC
NA TRBJ2-1 NA TRBV11-2 CASSLALYNEQFF TGTGCCAGCAGCTTAGCCCTCTACAATGAGCAGTTCTTC
NA TRBJ1-6 TRBD1 TRBV6-5 CASSEDRGYNSPLHF TGTGCCAGCAGCGAGGACAGGGGCTATAATTCACCCCTCCACTTT
NA TRBJ2-3 TRBD2 TRBV3-1/TRBV3-2 CASSPRALAGRTDTQYF TGTGCCAGCAGCCCGCGTGCTCTAGCGGGGCGCACAGATACGCAGTATTTT
NA TRBJ1-5 NA TRBV7-8 CASSRSTDSNQPQHF TGTGCCAGCAGCCGGAGTACCGATAGCAATCAGCCCCAGCATTTT
NA TRBJ1-1 TRBD1 TRBV28 CASSSIQGAENTEAFF TGTGCCAGCAGTTCGATACAGGGGGCCGAGAACACTGAAGCTTTCTTT
NA TRBJ2-1 TRBD1 TRBV24-1 CATSDNNRGGEQFF TGTGCCACCAGTGATAACAACAGGGGTGGCGAGCAGTTCTTC
NA TRBJ2-3 NA TRBV12-5 CASGLGRTRVSAADTQYF TGTGCTAGTGGTTTGGGTCGGACTCGGGTGAGCGCCGCAGATACGCAGTATTTT
NA TRBJ2-7 TRBD1 TRBV28 CATTGTDGSGYEQYF TGTGCCACAACCGGGACAGATGGTTCGGGTTACGAGCAGTACTTC
NA TRBJ2-1 TRBD1 TRBV24-1 CATSEGTGWNEQFF TGTGCCACCAGTGAAGGGACAGGATGGAATGAGCAGTTCTTC
NA TRBJ1-5 TRBD1 TRBV6-5 CASSQGQGGQPQHF TGTGCCAGCAGTCAGGGACAGGGGGGTCAGCCCCAGCATTTT
NA TRBJ1-2 NA TRBV6-4 CASSSSGFSAYGYTF TGTGCCAGCAGTTCCAGCGGATTTAGCGCCTATGGCTACACCTTC
NA TRBJ1-1 TRBD1 TRBV6-2/TRBV6-3 CASSPGQAVNTEAFF TGTGCCAGCAGCCCTGGACAGGCTGTGAACACTGAAGCTTTCTTT
NA TRBJ1-5 NA TRBV27 CASSLRAVGTQTYSNQPQHF TGTGCCAGCAGTTTACGGGCGGTCGGGACACAGACCTATAGCAATCAGCCCCAGCATTTT
few TRBJ2-1 TRBD2 TRBV14 CASSRGLAGRYNEQFF TGTGCCAGCAGCCGGGGACTAGCGGGGCGCTACAATGAGCAGTTCTTC
NA TRBJ2-5 TRBD1 TRBV6-5 CASSRQGEVAETQYF TGTGCCAGCAGTCGACAGGGGGAGGTAGCGGAGACCCAGTACTTC
NA TRBJ2-4 NA TRBV25-1 CASSDLTGLGIQYF TGTGCCAGCAGTGACCTGACAGGTTTGGGCATTCAGTACTTC
few TRBJ2-1 TRBD1 TRBV11-3 CASGRTGVANEQFF TGTGCCAGCGGTCGGACAGGGGTGGCAAATGAGCAGTTCTTC